These T cell receptor beta chains were read from a single sample in a study of T cell responses to AZD1222 COVID-19 vaccine. The data were produced by immunoSEQ multiplex PCR, yet TCRdb's version contains in-frame clones alone and is incomplete. Here the sample spans fewer than 110,000 clones, about nine tenths being singletons. The sequences come from peripheral blood, collected on day 0 of AZD1222 vaccination. These receptors were obtained from an adult in good health. CDR3s leave out the opening cysteine and the closing phenylalanine or tryptophan. Size tells how often a clone was seen (once, few, many) or the class of an expanded clone, and some rows leave it out.

>few|TRBJ1-2|TRBV30
AWSSKKGRGTNGYT
>.|TRBJ2-7|TRBV27
ASRISRARQPNSYEQY
>.|TRBJ1-5|TRBV6-1
ASSEVRQPQH
>.|TRBJ1-2|TRBV6-5
ASRPPGQGSGYT
>.|TRBJ2-5|TRBV7-9
ASSPWDRVETQY
>.|TRBJ2-7|TRBV5-1
ASSFGDEQY
>.|TRBJ2-2|TRBV28
ASSSAGTLTGELF
>.|TRBJ1-6|TRBV10-3
AIRTPVLDSPLH
>few|TRBJ2-7|TRBV7-9
ASSLLDETQY
>.|TRBJ1-6|TRBV3-1/TRBV3-2
ASSRGDASSPLH
>.|TRBJ2-1|TRBV23-1
ASSQPKIMDEQF
>.|TRBJ1-2|TRBV30
AWSATGREGYT
>once|TRBJ1-3|TRBV15
ATSREIGVSGNTIY
>.|TRBJ2-3|TRBV7-9
ASSRGDGHRETQY